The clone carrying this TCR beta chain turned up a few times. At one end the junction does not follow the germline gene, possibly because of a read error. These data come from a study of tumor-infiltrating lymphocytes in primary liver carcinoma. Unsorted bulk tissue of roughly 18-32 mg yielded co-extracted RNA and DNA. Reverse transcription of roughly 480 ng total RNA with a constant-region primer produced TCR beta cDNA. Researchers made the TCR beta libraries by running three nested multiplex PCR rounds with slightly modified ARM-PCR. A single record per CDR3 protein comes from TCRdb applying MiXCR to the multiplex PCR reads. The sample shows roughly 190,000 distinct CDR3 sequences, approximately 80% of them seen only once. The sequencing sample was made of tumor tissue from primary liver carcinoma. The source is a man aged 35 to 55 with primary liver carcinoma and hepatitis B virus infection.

Here the CDR3 reads CASSLVPSGGGYEQYF. CDR3 DNA sequence: TGTGCCAGCAGTTTAGTCCCTAGCGGGGGGGGCTACGAGCAGTACTTC. The chain carries TRBV11-2 and TRBJ2-7; 12 bases are a match to TRBD2. There are 16 residues in the CDR3. Germline V gene lookup returns CDR1 SGHAT and CDR2 FQNNGV.